The 2 T cell receptor beta chains listed next were all sequenced from one sample in a study of metastatic and nonmetastatic thyroid tumors. TCRdb re-called clones from the PCR reads using MiXCR. In the table there are about 92,000 clones, about 16% of which are singletons. Until they underwent thyroid surgery, no patient had received any treatment. The sample comprised blood. These receptors came from a female donor with papillary thyroid cancer or a benign thyroid nodule (not recorded which). Some clones in this sample may be carry-over from other donors' samples.

In its sample, this clone was seen a few times. This may arise from a read error, as a much more abundant clone is one base away. The V and J genes are TRBV2 and TRBJ2-2; weak D call: TRBD2 (6 bases). Germline values: CDR1 SNHLY, CDR2 FYNNEI. The CDR3 loop spans 16 amino acids. Trimming took 5 bases from V and 4 from J, leaving 17 bases between them. The CDR3 loop is CASSQEGGAFTGELFF. The CDR3 coding sequence is TGTGCCAGCAGTCAGGAGGGCGGGGCCTTCACCGGGGAGCTGTTTTTT.

This clone showed up many times. The chain is built from TRBV9 and TRBJ1-1, with D unclear. The CDR3 runs to 14 residues. Trimming took 1 base from V and 0 from J, leaving 7 bases between them. Germline-derived CDR1 and CDR2 are SGDLS and YYNGEE. The CDR3 DNA reads as TGTGCCAGCAGCGTAAGTTTCATGAACACTGAAGCTTTCTTT. Translation: CASSVSFMNTEAFF.